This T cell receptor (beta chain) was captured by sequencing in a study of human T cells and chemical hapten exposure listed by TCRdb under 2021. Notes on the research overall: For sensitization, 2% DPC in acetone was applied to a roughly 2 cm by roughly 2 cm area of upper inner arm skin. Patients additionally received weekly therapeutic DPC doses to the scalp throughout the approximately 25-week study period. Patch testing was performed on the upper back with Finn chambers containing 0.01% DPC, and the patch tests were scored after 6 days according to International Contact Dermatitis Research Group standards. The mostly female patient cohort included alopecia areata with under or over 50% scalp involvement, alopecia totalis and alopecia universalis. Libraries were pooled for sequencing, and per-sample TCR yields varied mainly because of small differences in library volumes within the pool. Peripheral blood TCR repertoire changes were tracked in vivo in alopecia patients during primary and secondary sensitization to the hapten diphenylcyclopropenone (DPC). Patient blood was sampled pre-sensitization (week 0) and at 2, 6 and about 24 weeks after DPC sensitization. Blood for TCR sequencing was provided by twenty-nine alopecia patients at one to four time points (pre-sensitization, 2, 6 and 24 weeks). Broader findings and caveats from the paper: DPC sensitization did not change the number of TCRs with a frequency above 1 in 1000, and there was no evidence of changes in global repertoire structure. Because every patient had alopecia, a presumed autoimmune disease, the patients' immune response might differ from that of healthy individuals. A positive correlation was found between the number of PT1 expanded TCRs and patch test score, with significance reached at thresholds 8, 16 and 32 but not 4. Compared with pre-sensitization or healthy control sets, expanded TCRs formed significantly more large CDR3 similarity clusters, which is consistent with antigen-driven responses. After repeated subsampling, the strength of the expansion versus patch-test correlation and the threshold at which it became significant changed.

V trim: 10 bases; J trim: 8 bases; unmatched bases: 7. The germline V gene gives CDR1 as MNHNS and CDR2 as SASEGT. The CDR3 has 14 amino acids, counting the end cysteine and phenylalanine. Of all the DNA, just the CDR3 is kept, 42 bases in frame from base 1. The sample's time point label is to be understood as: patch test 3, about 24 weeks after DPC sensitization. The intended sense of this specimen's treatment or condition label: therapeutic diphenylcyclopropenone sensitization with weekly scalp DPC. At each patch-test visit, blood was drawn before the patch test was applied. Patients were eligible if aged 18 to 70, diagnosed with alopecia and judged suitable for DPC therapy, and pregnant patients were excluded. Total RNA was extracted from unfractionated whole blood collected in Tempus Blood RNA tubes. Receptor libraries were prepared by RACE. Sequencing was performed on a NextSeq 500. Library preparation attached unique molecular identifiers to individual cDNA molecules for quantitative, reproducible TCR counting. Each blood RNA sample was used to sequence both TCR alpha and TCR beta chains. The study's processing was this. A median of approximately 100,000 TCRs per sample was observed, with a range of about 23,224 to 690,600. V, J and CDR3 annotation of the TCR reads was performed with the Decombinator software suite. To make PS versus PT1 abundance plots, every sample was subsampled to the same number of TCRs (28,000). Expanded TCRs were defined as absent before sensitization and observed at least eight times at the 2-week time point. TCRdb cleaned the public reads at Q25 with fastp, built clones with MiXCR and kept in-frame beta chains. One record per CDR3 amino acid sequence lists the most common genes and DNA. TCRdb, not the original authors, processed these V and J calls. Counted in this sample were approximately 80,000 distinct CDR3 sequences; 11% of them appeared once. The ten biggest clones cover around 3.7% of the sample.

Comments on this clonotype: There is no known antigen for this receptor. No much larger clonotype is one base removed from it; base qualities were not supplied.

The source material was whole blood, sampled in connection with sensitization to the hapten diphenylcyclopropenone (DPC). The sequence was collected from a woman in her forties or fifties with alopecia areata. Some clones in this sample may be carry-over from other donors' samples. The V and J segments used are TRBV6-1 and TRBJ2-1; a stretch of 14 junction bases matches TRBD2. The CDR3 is CATRLAGGGYEQFF. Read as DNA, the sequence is TGTGCCACCAGACTAGCGGGAGGGGGCTATGAGCAGTTCTTC.